The rows below give T cell receptor beta chains drawn from one sample of a study of T cell responses to AZD1222 COVID-19 vaccine. The repertoire was sequenced with immunoSEQ multiplex PCR; TCRdb's copy has only in-frame clones and lacks some. The top ten hold 1.5% to 2% of the sample, which has 100,000 to 150,000 clones, 80% to 90% seen once. Sequenced here: peripheral blood, sampled on day 0 of AZD1222 vaccination. These receptors were taken from an adult in good health. CDR3s include the opening cysteine and the closing phenylalanine or tryptophan.

CDR3aa,len,j_gene,v_gene
CASSNRDQLRIYEQYF,16,TRBJ2-7,TRBV21-1
CASRGRQENSPLHF,14,TRBJ1-6,TRBV30
CAHRTWGTAPNYGYTF,16,TRBJ1-2,TRBV30
CASSSQVGGPTDTQYF,16,TRBJ2-3,TRBV27
CASSHHLAGGPSGDETQYF,19,TRBJ2-5,TRBV14
CASSPQQTNEKLFF,14,TRBJ1-4,TRBV7-2
CASSSLFSALADTQYF,16,TRBJ2-3,TRBV27
CASSLTEWADTQYF,14,TRBJ2-3,TRBV7-3
CASSLTGNTIYF,12,TRBJ1-3,TRBV3-1/TRBV3-2
CASSLRQERLFF,12,TRBJ2-2,TRBV4-2
CARGQGGPNEQFF,13,TRBJ2-1,TRBV2
CASSLSSGRKEQFF,14,TRBJ2-1,TRBV27
CASSYLASYTDTQYF,15,TRBJ2-3,TRBV6-2/TRBV6-3
CASSYWDGSSYNSPLHF,17,TRBJ1-6,TRBV14
CASSLEGAAKNIQYF,15,TRBJ2-4,TRBV28
CASSPDRKETQYF,13,TRBJ2-5,TRBV6-5
CASSGGSTGLENTIYF,16,TRBJ1-3,TRBV9
CASSLWGAPTDTQYF,15,TRBJ2-3,TRBV27
CATSGTHVPPSGYTF,15,TRBJ1-2,TRBV15
CASSTNSGANVLTF,14,TRBJ2-6,TRBV7-6
CASSPRQGSNEKLFF,15,TRBJ1-4,TRBV19
CASSWGEVRSYNEQFF,16,TRBJ2-1,TRBV5-4
CASSLVVGADTQYF,14,TRBJ2-3,TRBV7-9
CASSSQETQYF,11,TRBJ2-5,TRBV11-1
CASSLEPPLYGYTF,14,TRBJ1-2,TRBV5-4
CASSSGTGGVKNIQYF,16,TRBJ2-4,TRBV6-2/TRBV6-3
CASSRPGYREKLFF,14,TRBJ1-4,TRBV11-2